These T cell receptor beta chains were read from a single sample in a study of monozygotic twins with inflammatory bowel disease. For each CDR3 protein, TCRdb gives one entry from its re-call of the 5' RACE reads, without DNA. The sample has approximately 400,000 distinct CDR3 sequences. The sample comprised blood. These receptors all stem from a human donor with ulcerative colitis or Crohn's disease, or a healthy co-twin of an affected twin (not recorded which). Both conserved end residues are part of each CDR3. Each record gives: J gene, V gene, CDR3 protein.

TRBJ1-6,TRBV12-3/TRBV12-4,CASSSANSPLHF
TRBJ1-4,TRBV18,CASSPPSLGVLFF
TRBJ1-1,TRBV12-3/TRBV12-4,CASSHAGMNTEAFF
TRBJ2-7,TRBV7-9,CASSEGPLPVF
TRBJ2-5,TRBV20-1,CSAALVADWEETQYF
TRBJ2-3,TRBV28,CASSLTRLAGTTDTQYF
TRBJ1-5,TRBV6-2/TRBV6-3,CASRSERSRPQHF
TRBJ2-1,TRBV28,CASSFGIGTEQFF
TRBJ2-2,TRBV28,CASRDSTGELFF
TRBJ2-1,TRBV29-1,CSVRALAGPYNEQFF
TRBJ2-1,TRBV7-6,CASSALGGGAHNEQFF
TRBJ2-1,TRBV13,CASSPRLVDEQFF
TRBJ2-7,TRBV5-1,CASSPRDPFYEQYF
TRBJ2-5,TRBV12-3/TRBV12-4,CASKLLAQRSQYF
TRBJ1-1,TRBV10-2,CASSPLGQGWHTEDFF
TRBJ2-3,TRBV20-1,CSAFDTDTQYF
TRBJ1-2,TRBV4-1,CASSDHGQGRGYTF
TRBJ1-5,TRBV21-1,CASSKAGVGAGNQPQHF
TRBJ2-3,TRBV5-4,CASSLDGTGMDTQYF
TRBJ2-5,TRBV7-9,CASSQKLAGLLGTQYF
TRBJ2-3,TRBV7-2,CASSPADRAENTQYF
TRBJ2-7,TRBV29-1,CSAMTSGSYEQYF
TRBJ1-2,TRBV5-4,CASSLVQADYGYTF
TRBJ1-3,TRBV7-9,CASSLQGVGNTIYF
TRBJ2-5,TRBV19,CASSIGQTLQGTQYF
TRBJ1-1,TRBV6-1,CASSQDRVVSTEAFF
TRBJ2-1,TRBV30,CAWRGTSGYNEQFF
TRBJ1-5,TRBV28,CASSFSAGWDSNQPQHF
TRBJ1-5,TRBV19,CASSADRDQPQHF
TRBJ1-2,TRBV20-1,CSAPGEGNYGYTF
TRBJ1-4,TRBV18,CASSPSGSFNEKLFF